This T cell receptor beta chain was sequenced during a study of identical twins. Study conclusions and caveats: Whereas memory repertoires showed no such difference, abundant cord blood beta clonotypes carried fewer insertions.

About this clonotype: Its antigen is not identified.

Template switching introduced a universal primer site, and the cDNA bore unique molecular identifiers. A single record per CDR3 protein comes from TCRdb applying MiXCR to the 5' RACE reads. The sample holds about 250,000 distinct CDR3 sequences; about 8.9% are singletons and the top ten take around 3%. Trimming took 5 bases from V and 7 from J; bases not matched to a gene: 6. This CDR3 is built from 14 residues. Germline values: CDR1 PRHDT, CDR2 FYEKMQ (reference sequence). These data were also filed under a second study, of yellow fever vaccine responses in identical twins.

This chain uses TRBV13 with TRBJ2-2, with 8 nucleotides matching TRBD1. Specimen: CD8+ T cells sorted from blood. The TCR sequence derives from a woman in her late teens or twenties in good health. CDR3 loop: CASSPQGASGELFF. The DNA for the CDR3 is TGTGCCAGCAGCCCGCAGGGGGCCAGCGGGGAGCTGTTTTTT.